What follows are 2 T cell receptor beta chains derived from one specimen sequenced in a study of shared clonotypes between healthy human individuals. Naivety among CD8 cells was defined by CD45RO negativity and positive CCR7 selection, thereby excluding terminally differentiated effector memory CD45RA+ cells. Clones were sequenced by immunoSEQ multiplex PCR, and TCRdb holds only the in-frame ones, with some missing. Of around 1.9 million clones listed, just over 90% were seen once; the top ten hold approximately 1.7%. The sequenced sample consisted of naive CD8+ T cells from PBMCs. The origin of the receptors is a man in his late teens or twenties in good health. Some clones in this sample may be carry-over from other donors' samples.

The gene calls are TRBV27 and TRBJ2-5; the D is unclear. The end of the DNA aligns better with TRBJ2-7, so the J call may be wrong. The CDR3 runs 14 residues. Germline assignment: CDR1 MNHEY and CDR2 SMNVEV (reference sequence). CDR3 sequence reads: CASSLAPSSYEQYF. DNA of the CDR3: TGTGCCAGCAGTTTAGCACCCTCCTCCTACGAGCAGTACTTC.

This clone was detected only a few times. The rearrangement uses TRBV13 and TRBJ1-1; D is ambiguous. Trimming took off 5 bases at V and 1 base at J, with 8 bases between the two ends. Germline loops: CDR1 PRHDT, CDR2 FYEKMQ (reference sequence). There are 13 residues in the CDR3. The CDR3 DNA sequence: TGTGCCAGCAGCCCAAGTGAGAACACTGAAGCTTTCTTT. Translated: CASSPSENTEAFF.